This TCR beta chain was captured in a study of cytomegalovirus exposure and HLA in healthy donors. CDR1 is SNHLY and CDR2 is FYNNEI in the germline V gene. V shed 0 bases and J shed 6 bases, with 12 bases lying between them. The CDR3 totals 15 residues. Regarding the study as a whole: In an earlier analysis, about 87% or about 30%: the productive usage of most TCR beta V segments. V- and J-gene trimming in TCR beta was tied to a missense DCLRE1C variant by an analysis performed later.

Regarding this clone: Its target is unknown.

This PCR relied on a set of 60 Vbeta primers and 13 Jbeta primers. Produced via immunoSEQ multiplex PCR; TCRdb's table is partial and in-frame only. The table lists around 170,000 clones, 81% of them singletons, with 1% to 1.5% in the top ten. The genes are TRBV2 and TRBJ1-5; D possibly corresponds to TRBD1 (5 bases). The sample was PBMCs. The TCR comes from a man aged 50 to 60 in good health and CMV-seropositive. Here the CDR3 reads CASSEADQGFQPQHF. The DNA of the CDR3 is TGTGCCAGCAGTGAAGCGGACCAGGGTTTTCAGCCCCAGCATTTT. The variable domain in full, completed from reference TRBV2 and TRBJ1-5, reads EPEVTQTPSHQVTQMGQEVILRCVPISNHLYFYWYRQILGQKVEFLVSFYNNEISEKSEIFDDQFSVERPDGSNFTLKIRSTKLEDSAMYFCASSEADQGFQPQHFGDGTRLSIL.